This T cell receptor beta chain stems from a study of human T cells and chemical hapten exposure. The CDR3 covers 15 residues. Per the germline V gene, CDR1 is MNHEY and CDR2 is SVGEGT. With 4 bases clipped from V and 7 bases from J, the junction kept 10 bases outside the gene matches. TCRdb processed the RACE reads anew with MiXCR; each CDR3 protein has one entry. This sample has roughly 60,000 distinct CDR3 sequences, with around 12% found just once. Regarding time point: patch test 3, about 24 weeks after DPC sensitization. This sample's treatment: therapeutic diphenylcyclopropenone sensitization with weekly scalp DPC.

Sequencing was performed on whole blood, taken in connection with sensitization to the hapten diphenylcyclopropenone (DPC). The sequence came from a man younger than 45 with alopecia areata. Some clones in this sample may be carry-over from other donors' samples. The J gene is TRBJ2-1, the V gene TRBV6-2 or TRBV6-3; 7 bases fit TRBD2. The CDR3 region has the DNA TGTGCCAGCAGTTCTCCCTTAACTAGCGTTAATGAGCAGTTCTTC. This codes for CASSSPLTSVNEQFF.